The 24 T cell receptor beta chains below were found in one sample sequenced in a study of blood T cell repertoires in COVID-19 (dated by TCRdb to 2020 to 2021). Library construction relied on the immunoSEQ multiplex PCR assay. Not all clones reach the TCRdb copy of this immuneACCESS table, which keeps in-frame sequences only. Checked studies attribute under half of the gap to unresolved V genes and leave the rest unexplained. This sample gives around 16,000 clones in total; roughly 86% of them show up just once. Of the sample, around half is held by the ten largest clones. Specimen: peripheral blood. These receptors came from a man between 60 and 70 years old with acute or convalescent COVID-19.

V usage is TRBV7-2 and J usage is TRBJ2-1; 8 bases agree with TRBD2. Germline trimming cut 11 bases from V and 7 bases from J; bases unmatched to any gene: 13. Germline V CDR1 and CDR2: SGHTA, FQGNSA. CDR3 length: 14 amino acids. The CDR3 is CAGLLGGAENEQFF. The CDR3 bases are TGTGCCGGCCTTCTCGGGGGGGCTGAAAATGAGCAGTTCTTC.

The chain is built from TRBV18 and TRBJ2-7; TRBD2 matches 9 bases. The CDR3 length is 14 residues. With V trimmed by 2 bases and J by 5 bases, 4 bases remained unmatched. The germline V gene has CDR1 KGHSH and CDR2 LQKENI. The CDR3 spells CASSPAGGMNEQYF. CDR3 nucleotide sequence: TGTGCCAGCTCACCAGCGGGGGGGATGAACGAGCAGTACTTC.

The V gene is TRBV7-2, the J gene TRBJ2-7, with 8 bases identical to TRBD2. Germline V gene lookup returns CDR1 SGHTA and CDR2 FQGNSA. The CDR3 sequence is 15 residues long. V trimming: 8 bases; J trimming: 7 bases; junction bases outside the gene matches: 16. CDR3 residues: CASRRAGADYQEQYF. CDR3 bases: TGTGCCAGCCGTAGAGCGGGAGCCGACTATCAGGAGCAGTACTTC.

DNA for the CDR3: TGTGCCAGTAGTAAACCTCCGGGACAGGGCACAGATACGCAGTATTTT. Encoded protein: CASSKPPGQGTDTQYF. The chain combines TRBV19 with TRBJ2-3; 8 nucleotides agree with TRBD1. There are 16 residues in the CDR3. The junction had 7 bases not matched to a gene; V was cut back by 4 bases and J by 1 base. Germline V CDR1 and CDR2: LNHDA, SQIVND (reference sequence).

This chain uses TRBV18 with TRBJ1-4; 7 bases agree with TRBD1. Germline V lookup: CDR1 KGHSH, CDR2 LQKENI. CDR3 length: 14 residues. V lost 4 bases and J lost 3; bases outside the gene matches: 2. This CDR3 reads CASSRGQSNEKLFF. The CDR3 DNA sequence: TGTGCCAGCTCACGGGGACAGTCTAATGAAAAACTGTTTTTT.

The J gene is TRBJ1-1, the V gene TRBV6-6; D is perhaps TRBD1 (6 bases). Germline loops: CDR1 MNHNY, CDR2 SVGAGI (reference sequence). This CDR3 is built from 11 residues. The ends were cut back, 3 bases at V and 12 bases at J, with 11 bases in the middle. CDR3 protein: CASSYKQGTFF. CDR3 in DNA: TGTGCCAGCAGTTATAAACAGGGAACTTTCTTT.

The V and J genes are TRBV10-3 and TRBJ1-1; D remains ambiguous. The CDR3 is made up of 13 amino acids. With 0 bases removed from V and 9 bases from J, the gap between germline ends came to 11 bases. CDR1 and CDR2 from the germline V gene are ENHRY and SYGVKD. CDR3 residues: CAISESVVLQAFF. The CDR3 DNA sequence: TGTGCCATCAGTGAGTCGGTAGTGTTACAAGCTTTCTTT.

This chain connects TRBV7-3 to TRBJ2-2, with TRBD1 matching over 9 bases. The trim removed 5 bases at V and 7 bases at J, leaving 5 bases unmatched. Germline CDR1 reads SGHTA; CDR2 reads FQGTGA. CDR3 length: 14 amino acids. This CDR3 reads CASSRTGDGGELFF. The CDR3 DNA is TGTGCCAGCAGCCGGACAGGGGATGGCGGGGAGCTGTTTTTT. Variable domain in full (rest from reference TRBV7-3 and TRBJ2-2): GAGVSQTPSNKVTEKGKYVELRCDPISGHTALYWYRQSLGQGPEFLIYFQGTGAADDSGLPNDRFFAVRPEGSVSTLKIQRTERGDSAVYLCASSRTGDGGELFFGEGSRLTVL.

The rearrangement joins TRBV9 to TRBJ2-5, with 12 bases fitting TRBD2. Germline CDR1 SGDLS, CDR2 YYNGEE. V shed 0 bases and J 4 bases; nucleotides not matched to a gene: 4. The CDR3 is 16 residues long. CDR3 sequence reads: CASSVGLAGALETQYF. Here the CDR3 DNA reads TGTGCCAGCAGCGTAGGACTAGCGGGGGCCCTAGAGACCCAGTACTTC.

This sequence joins TRBV28 and TRBJ1-6, with 8 nucleotides matching TRBD1. V gave up 2 bases and J gave up 7 bases; unmatched junction bases: 7. This CDR3 is built from 16 residues. From germline, CDR1 is MDHEN and CDR2 SYDVKM. Here the CDR3 DNA reads TGTGCCAGCAGTTTACCCGGACAGGGTAACAATTCACCCCTCCACTTT. This translates into CASSLPGQGNNSPLHF.

This chain uses TRBV27 with TRBJ1-2; D remains unclear. The germline V gene has CDR1 MNHEY and CDR2 SMNVEV (reference sequence). The ends were cut back, 6 bases at V and 2 bases at J, with 7 bases in the middle. This CDR3 is 12 amino acids long. CDR3 sequence: CASRRRNYGYTF. CDR3 nucleotides: TGTGCCAGCAGGAGGAGGAACTATGGCTACACCTTC.

The chain combines TRBV18 with TRBJ2-5; tentative D call: TRBD1 (5 bases). The CDR3 totals 14 residues. V shed 8 bases and J shed 5 bases, with 18 bases lying between them. Looked up from germline, CDR1 is KGHSH and CDR2 is LQKENI. Written as DNA, the CDR3 is TGTGCCAGCGCGATTGGGATATCAGGGGAGACCCAGTACTTC. This translates into CASAIGISGETQYF. The whole variable domain, filled in from reference TRBV18 and TRBJ2-5, reads NAGVMQNPRHLVRRRGQEARLRCSPMKGHSHVYWYRQLPEEGLKFMVYLQKENIIDESGMPKERFSAEFPKEGPSILRIQQVVRGDSAAYFCASAIGISGETQYFGPGTRLLVL.

This clone has a handful of counts. The V call is TRBV5-8, the J call TRBJ1-4; no definite D call. V gave up 1 base and J gave up 7 bases, with 14 bases separating them. Per the germline V gene, CDR1 is SGHTS and CDR2 is YDEGEE. This CDR3 has 15 residues. This CDR3 reads CASSLRQAFGEKLFF. DNA for the CDR3: TGTGCCAGCAGCTTGCGCCAGGCTTTCGGTGAAAAACTGTTTTTT. Filled out from reference TRBV5-8 and TRBJ1-4, the complete variable domain reads EAGVTQSPTHLIKTRGQQATLRCSPISGHTSVYWYQQALGLGLQFLLWYDEGEERNRGNFPPRFSGRQFPNYSSELNVNALELEDSALYLCASSLRQAFGEKLFFGSGTQLSVL.

V gene TRBV28 combines with J gene TRBJ2-7; D remains unclear. The germline V and J ends were trimmed by 7 bases and 0 bases, with 16 bases remaining between them. The CDR3 consists of 15 residues. Germline loops: CDR1 MDHEN, CDR2 SYDVKM. The CDR3 region is CASNVNPRPSYEQYF. In nucleotides, the CDR3 is TGTGCCAGCAACGTAAACCCGCGGCCCTCCTACGAGCAGTACTTC.

This clone was found a few times. J is TRBJ2-7 and V is TRBV4-2, with a possible D match to TRBD2 (5 bases). V dropped 7 bases and J dropped 5 bases, with 15 bases sitting between them. Germline V gene sequence: CDR1 LGHNA, CDR2 YNFKEQ. The CDR3 runs to 13 residues. DNA for the CDR3: TGTGCCAGCACCCCGACTGTCGGGGACGAGCAGTACTTC. It codes for CASTPTVGDEQYF.

V usage is TRBV19 and J usage is TRBJ1-5, with TRBD1 matching 12 bases. CDR1 and CDR2 (germline): LNHDA, SQIVND (reference sequence). The CDR3 loop spans 14 amino acids. The CDR3 DNA sequence: TGTGCTACTTCAGGGACAGGGGGCAGACAGCCCCAGCATTTT. Translating it yields CATSGTGGRQPQHF.

This clone was counted a single time. The chain recombines TRBV4-1 with TRBJ2-1, with 10 bases fitting TRBD2. The trim removed 4 bases at V and 6 bases at J, leaving 9 bases unmatched. CDR1 and CDR2 (germline): MGHRA, YSYEKL. The CDR3 is 16 amino acids. The chain's CDR3 is CASSPYTSGNPNEQFF. CDR3 DNA: TGCGCCAGCAGCCCCTATACTAGCGGGAATCCCAATGAGCAGTTCTTC.

The rearrangement uses TRBV6-6 and TRBJ1-4, with TRBD1 identical over 7 bases. The CDR3 spans 20 residues. V shed 5 bases and J 8 bases; nucleotides not matched to a gene: 26. Per the germline V gene, CDR1 is MNHNY and CDR2 is SVGAGI (reference sequence). Written as DNA, the CDR3 is TGTGCCAGCAGTCATCCCTCCATGAGGACAGGCTCCACCTCCAGGGAAAAACTGTTTTTT. It encodes CASSHPSMRTGSTSREKLFF.

This clone was seen once. This chain joins TRBV4-2 and TRBJ1-2; TRBD1 is a possible D gene (5 bases). The CDR3 runs 16 residues. Trimming shortened V by 2 bases and J by 4 bases, and 17 bases separated the two germline ends. CDR1 is LGHNA, CDR2 YNFKEQ, per germline. The chain's CDR3 is CASSQPPGGDAYGYTF. CDR3 in DNA: TGTGCCAGCAGCCAACCCCCTGGGGGGGACGCCTATGGCTACACCTTC.

This clone occurred once. The CDR3 loop reads CASGRGYEQYF. For the CDR3, the DNA is TGTGCCAGCGGTCGAGGCTACGAGCAGTACTTC. This rearrangement joins TRBV7-9 to TRBJ2-7; D is undetermined. Trimming pared 8 bases from V and 3 bases from J, leaving 8 bases between. The CDR3 totals 11 residues. Germline assignment: CDR1 SEHNR and CDR2 FQNEAQ (reference sequence).

This rearrangement joins TRBV11-3 to TRBJ2-3; weak D call: TRBD1 (5 bases). Germline CDR1 reads SGHNT; CDR2 reads YENEEA. The CDR3 is 13 amino acids. Trimming shortened V by 1 base and J by 5 bases, and 7 bases separated the two germline ends. CDR3 sequence: CASSLGQGDTQYF. The CDR3 nucleotides are TGTGCCAGCAGCTTAGGCCAGGGAGATACGCAGTATTTT.

The chain recombines TRBV9 with TRBJ1-2, with a weak D call TRBD1 (6 bases). V lost 0 bases to trimming and J lost 8 bases, with 17 bases between them. CDR3 length: 15 residues. The germline CDR1 and CDR2 sequences are SGDLS and YYNGEE. The CDR3 sequence: CASSVEDSSSRGYTF. In nucleotides, the CDR3 is TGTGCCAGCAGCGTAGAGGACAGCTCCTCGAGGGGCTACACCTTC.

The rearrangement links TRBV28 to TRBJ2-3; 7 bases match TRBD1. CDR1 and CDR2 from the germline V gene are MDHEN and SYDVKM. Trimming took 6 bases from V and 4 from J; bases not matched to a gene: 10. CDR3 size: 15 residues. CDR3 amino acids: CASRGSSTGADTQYF. CDR3 nucleotide sequence: TGTGCCAGCAGAGGGAGCTCAACAGGGGCAGATACGCAGTATTTT.

The chain combines TRBV4-1 with TRBJ2-7, with 8 bases lining up with TRBD2. The CDR3 totals 14 residues. V trimming: 1 base; J trimming: 6 bases; junction bases outside the gene matches: 5. The germline CDR1 and CDR2 sequences are MGHRA and YSYEKL. Here the CDR3 DNA reads TGCGCCAGCAGCCAAGCGGGGGGGAATGGCGAGCAGTACTTC. Protein: CASSQAGGNGEQYF.